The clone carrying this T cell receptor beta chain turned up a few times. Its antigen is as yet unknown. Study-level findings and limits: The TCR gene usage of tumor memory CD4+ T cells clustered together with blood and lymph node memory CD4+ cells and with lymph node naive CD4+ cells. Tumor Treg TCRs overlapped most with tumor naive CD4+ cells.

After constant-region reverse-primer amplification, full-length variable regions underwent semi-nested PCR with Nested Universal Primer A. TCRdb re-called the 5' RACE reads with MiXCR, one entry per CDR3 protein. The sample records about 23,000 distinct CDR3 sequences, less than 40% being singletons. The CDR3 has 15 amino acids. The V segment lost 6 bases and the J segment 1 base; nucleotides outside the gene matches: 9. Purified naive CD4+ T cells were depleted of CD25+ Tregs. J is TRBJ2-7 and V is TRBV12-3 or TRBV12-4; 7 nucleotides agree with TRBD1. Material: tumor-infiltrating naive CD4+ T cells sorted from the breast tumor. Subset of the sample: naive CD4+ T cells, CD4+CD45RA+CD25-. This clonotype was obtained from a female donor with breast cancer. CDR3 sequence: CASSHGDSRSYEQYF. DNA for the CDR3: TGTGCCAGCAGCCATGGGGACAGCCGTTCCTACGAGCAGTACTTC.